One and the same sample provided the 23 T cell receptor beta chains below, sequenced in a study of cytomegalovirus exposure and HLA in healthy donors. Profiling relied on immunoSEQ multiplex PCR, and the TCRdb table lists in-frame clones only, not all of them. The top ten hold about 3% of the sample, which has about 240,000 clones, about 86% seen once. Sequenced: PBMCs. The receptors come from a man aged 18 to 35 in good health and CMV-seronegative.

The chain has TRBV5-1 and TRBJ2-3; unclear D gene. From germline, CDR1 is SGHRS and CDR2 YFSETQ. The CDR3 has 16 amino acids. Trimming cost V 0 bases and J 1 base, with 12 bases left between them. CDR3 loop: CASSLDASKGTDTQYF. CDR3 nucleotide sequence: TGCGCCAGCAGCTTGGACGCGTCGAAAGGCACAGATACGCAGTATTTT.

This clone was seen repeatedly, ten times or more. The CDR3 DNA reads as TGTGCCAGCAGTTCCCCCGGACAGGGAGTCTCTGAAGCTTTCTTT. Amino acids: CASSSPGQGVSEAFF. J is TRBJ1-1 and V is TRBV28, with 8 positions matching TRBD1. The CDR3 is 15 residues long. J was trimmed by 6 bases and V by 4 bases; bases with no gene match: 10. CDR1 and CDR2 (germline): MDHEN, SYDVKM.

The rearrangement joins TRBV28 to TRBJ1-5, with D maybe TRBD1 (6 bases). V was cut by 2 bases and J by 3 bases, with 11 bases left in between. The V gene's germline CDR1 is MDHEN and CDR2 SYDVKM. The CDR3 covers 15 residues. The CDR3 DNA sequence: TGTGCCAGCAGTTTAATTAGGGACAACAATCAGCCCCAGCATTTT. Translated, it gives CASSLIRDNNQPQHF.

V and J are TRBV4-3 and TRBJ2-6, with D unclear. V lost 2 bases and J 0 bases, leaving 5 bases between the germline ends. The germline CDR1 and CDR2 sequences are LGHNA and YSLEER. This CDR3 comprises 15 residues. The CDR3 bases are TGCGCCAGCAGCCAAATCCTCTCTGGGGCCAACGTCCTGACTTTC. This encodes CASSQILSGANVLTF.

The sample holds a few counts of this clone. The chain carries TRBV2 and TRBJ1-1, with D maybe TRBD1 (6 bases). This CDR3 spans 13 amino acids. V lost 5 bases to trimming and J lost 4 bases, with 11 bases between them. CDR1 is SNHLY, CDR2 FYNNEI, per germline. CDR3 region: CASSTYRATEAFF. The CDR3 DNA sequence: TGTGCCAGCAGTACTTACAGGGCCACTGAAGCTTTCTTT.

The CDR3 region has the DNA TGTGCCAGCAGCCATCAGGGGGGCCCGAACACTGAAGCTTTCTTT. As protein: CASSHQGGPNTEAFF. The genes are TRBV14 and TRBJ1-1, with 7 bases that match TRBD1. Per germline, CDR1 SGHDN and CDR2 FVKESK. The J segment lost 1 base and the V segment lost 3 bases, leaving 5 bases of the junction unmatched. The CDR3 sequence is 15 residues long.

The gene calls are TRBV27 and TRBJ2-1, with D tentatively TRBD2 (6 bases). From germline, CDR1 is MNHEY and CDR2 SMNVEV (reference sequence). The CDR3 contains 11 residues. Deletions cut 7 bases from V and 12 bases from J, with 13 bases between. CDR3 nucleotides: TGTGCCAGCATGGGCGGGGTCGCGCAGTTCTTC. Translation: CASMGGVAQFF.

CDR3 in amino acids: CASSVGATQTQYF. The CDR3 bases are TGTGCCAGCAGCGTTGGTGCCACTCAGACCCAGTACTTC. This rearrangement joins TRBV9 to TRBJ2-5; D uncertain. Trimming pared 2 bases from V and 6 bases from J, leaving 11 bases between. The CDR3 is made up of 13 amino acids. CDR1 and CDR2 (germline): SGDLS, YYNGEE.

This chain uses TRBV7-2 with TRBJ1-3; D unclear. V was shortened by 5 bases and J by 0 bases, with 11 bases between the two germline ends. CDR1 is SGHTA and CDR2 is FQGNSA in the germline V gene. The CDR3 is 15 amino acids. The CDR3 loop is CASSTDGISGNTIYF. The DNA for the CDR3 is TGTGCCAGCAGCACGGACGGGATCTCTGGAAACACCATATATTTT. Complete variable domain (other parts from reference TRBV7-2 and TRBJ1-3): GAGVSQSPSNKVTEKGKDVELRCDPISGHTALYWYRQSLGQGLEFLIYFQGNSAPDKSGLPSDRFSAERTGGSVSTLTIQRTQQEDSAVYLCASSTDGISGNTIYFGEGSWLTVV.

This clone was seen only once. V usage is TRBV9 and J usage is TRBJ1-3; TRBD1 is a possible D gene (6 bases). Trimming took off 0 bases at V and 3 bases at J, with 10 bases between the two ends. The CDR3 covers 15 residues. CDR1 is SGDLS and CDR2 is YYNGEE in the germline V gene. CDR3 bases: TGTGCCAGCAGCGTAGAGGGGGAGTATGGAAACACCATATATTTT. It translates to CASSVEGEYGNTIYF. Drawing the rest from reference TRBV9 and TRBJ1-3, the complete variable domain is DSGVTQTPKHLITATGQRVTLRCSPRSGDLSVYWYQQSLDQGLQFLIQYYNGEERAKGNILERFSAQQFPDLHSELNLSSLELGDSALYFCASSVEGEYGNTIYFGEGSWLTVV.

The CDR3 spells CASSQSTGENTGELFF. CDR3 bases: TGTGCCAGCAGCCAGAGCACGGGGGAGAACACCGGGGAGCTGTTTTTT. V gene TRBV4-2 combines with J gene TRBJ2-2; possible D gene TRBD2, 6 bases. This CDR3 region has 16 residues. V was cut by 3 bases and J by 1 base, with 12 bases left in between. Germline CDR1 and CDR2: LGHNA and YNFKEQ.

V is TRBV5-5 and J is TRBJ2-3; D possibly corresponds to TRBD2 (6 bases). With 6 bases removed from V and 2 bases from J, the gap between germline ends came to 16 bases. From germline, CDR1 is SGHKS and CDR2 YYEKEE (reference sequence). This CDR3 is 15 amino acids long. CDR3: CASIQFSGNTDTQYF. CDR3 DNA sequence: TGTGCCAGCATCCAATTTAGCGGAAACACAGATACGCAGTATTTT.

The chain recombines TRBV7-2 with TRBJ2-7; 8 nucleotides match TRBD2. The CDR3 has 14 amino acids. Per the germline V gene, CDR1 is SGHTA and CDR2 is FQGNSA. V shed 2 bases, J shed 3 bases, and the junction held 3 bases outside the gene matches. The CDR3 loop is CASSLPGTSYEQYF. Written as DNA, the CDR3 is TGTGCCAGCAGCTTACCCGGGACTAGCTACGAGCAGTACTTC.

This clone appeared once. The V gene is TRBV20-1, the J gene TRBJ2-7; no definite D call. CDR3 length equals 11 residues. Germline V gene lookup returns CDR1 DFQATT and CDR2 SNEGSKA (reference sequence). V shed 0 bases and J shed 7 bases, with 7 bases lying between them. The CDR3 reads CSARDPPEQYF. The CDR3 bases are TGCAGTGCTAGAGATCCCCCAGAGCAGTACTTC.

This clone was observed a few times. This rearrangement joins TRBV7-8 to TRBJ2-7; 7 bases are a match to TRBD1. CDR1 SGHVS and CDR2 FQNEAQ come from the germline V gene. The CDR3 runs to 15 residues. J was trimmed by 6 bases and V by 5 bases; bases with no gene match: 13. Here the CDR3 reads CASSPRQGPLLEQYF. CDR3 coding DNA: TGTGCCAGCAGCCCCCGACAGGGACCCCTCCTCGAGCAGTACTTC.

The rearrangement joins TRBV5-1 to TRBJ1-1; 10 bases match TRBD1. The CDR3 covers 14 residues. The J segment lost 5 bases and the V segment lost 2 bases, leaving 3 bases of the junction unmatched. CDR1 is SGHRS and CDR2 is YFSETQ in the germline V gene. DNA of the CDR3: TGCGCCAGCAGCTTCGGACAGGGGGGGACTGAAGCTTTCTTT. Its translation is CASSFGQGGTEAFF.

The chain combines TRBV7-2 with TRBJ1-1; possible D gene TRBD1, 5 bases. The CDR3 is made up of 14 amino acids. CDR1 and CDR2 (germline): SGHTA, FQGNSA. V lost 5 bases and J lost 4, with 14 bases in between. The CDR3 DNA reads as TGTGCCAGCAGCATGCTCGGGGGAGGCACTGAAGCTTTCTTT. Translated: CASSMLGGGTEAFF.

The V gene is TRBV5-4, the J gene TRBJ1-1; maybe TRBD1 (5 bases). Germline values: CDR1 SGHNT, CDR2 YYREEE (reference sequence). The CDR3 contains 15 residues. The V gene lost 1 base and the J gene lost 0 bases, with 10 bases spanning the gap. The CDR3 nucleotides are TGTGCCAGCAGCTTGATGGGGGGGTTGAACACTGAAGCTTTCTTT. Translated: CASSLMGGLNTEAFF.

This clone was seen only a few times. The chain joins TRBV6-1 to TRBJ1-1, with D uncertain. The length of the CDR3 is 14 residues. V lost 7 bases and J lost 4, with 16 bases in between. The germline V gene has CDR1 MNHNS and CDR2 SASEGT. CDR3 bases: TGTGCCAGCAAACACGACACGATGGGCACTGAAGCTTTCTTT. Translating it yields CASKHDTMGTEAFF.

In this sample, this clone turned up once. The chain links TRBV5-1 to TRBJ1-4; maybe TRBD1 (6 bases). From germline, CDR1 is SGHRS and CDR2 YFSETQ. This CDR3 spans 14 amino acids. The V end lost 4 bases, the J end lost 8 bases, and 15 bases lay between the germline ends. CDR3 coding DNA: TGCGCCAGCAGCCCCGGACAGAACGGGGAAAAACTGTTTTTT. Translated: CASSPGQNGEKLFF.

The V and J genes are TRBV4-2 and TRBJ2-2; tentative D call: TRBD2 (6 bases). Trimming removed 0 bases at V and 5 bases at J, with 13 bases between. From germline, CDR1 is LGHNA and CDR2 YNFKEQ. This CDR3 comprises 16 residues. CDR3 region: CASSQDSGAGTGELFF. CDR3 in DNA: TGTGCCAGCAGCCAAGACAGTGGGGCGGGGACCGGGGAGCTGTTTTTT.

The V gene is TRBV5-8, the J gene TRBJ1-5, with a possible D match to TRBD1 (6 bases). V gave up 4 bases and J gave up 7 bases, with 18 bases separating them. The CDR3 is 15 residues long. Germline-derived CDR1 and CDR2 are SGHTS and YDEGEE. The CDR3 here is CASSTYREPGQPQHF. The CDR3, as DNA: TGTGCCAGCAGCACCTACAGGGAACCAGGACAGCCCCAGCATTTT.

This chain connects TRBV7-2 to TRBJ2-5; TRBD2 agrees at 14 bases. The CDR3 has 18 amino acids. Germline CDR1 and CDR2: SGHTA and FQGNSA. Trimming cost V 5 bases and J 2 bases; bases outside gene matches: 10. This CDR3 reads CASSRTMTSGGEQETQYF. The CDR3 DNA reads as TGTGCCAGCAGCCGCACCATGACTAGCGGGGGGGAACAAGAGACCCAGTACTTC.